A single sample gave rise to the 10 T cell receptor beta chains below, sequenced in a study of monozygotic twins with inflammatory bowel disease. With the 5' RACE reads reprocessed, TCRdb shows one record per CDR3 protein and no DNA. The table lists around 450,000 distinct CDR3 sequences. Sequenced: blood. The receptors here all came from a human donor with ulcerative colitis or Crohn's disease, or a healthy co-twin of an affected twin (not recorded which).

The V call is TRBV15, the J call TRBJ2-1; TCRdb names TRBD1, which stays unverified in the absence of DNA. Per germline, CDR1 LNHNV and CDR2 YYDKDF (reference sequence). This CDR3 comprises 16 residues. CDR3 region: CATSRDHSAGANEQFF.

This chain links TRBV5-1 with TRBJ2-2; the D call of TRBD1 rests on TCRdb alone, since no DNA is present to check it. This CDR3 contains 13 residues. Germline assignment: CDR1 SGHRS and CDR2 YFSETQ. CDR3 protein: CASRQGNTGELFF.

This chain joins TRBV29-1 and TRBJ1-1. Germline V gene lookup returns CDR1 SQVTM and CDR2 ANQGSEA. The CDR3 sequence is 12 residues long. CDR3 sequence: CSVDRTNTEAFF.

The CDR3 here is CASSQDDANTGELFF. J is TRBJ2-2 and V is TRBV4-2. The CDR3 loop spans 15 amino acids. The V gene's germline CDR1 is LGHNA and CDR2 YNFKEQ.

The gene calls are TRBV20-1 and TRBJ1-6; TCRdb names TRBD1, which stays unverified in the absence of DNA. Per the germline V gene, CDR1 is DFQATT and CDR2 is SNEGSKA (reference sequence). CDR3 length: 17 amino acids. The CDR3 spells CSARDSRDRSYNSPLHF.

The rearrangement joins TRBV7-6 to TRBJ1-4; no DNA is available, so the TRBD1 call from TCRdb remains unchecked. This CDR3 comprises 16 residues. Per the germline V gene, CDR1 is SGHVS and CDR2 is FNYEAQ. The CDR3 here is CASSLGYRGVNEKLFF.

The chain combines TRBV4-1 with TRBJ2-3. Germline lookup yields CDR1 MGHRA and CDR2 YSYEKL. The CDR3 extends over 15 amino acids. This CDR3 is CASSQGTRNTDTQYF.

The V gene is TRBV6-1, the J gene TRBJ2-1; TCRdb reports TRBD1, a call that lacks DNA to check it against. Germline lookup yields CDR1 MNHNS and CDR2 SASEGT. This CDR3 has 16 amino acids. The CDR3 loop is CASSGTGTKSPNEQFF.

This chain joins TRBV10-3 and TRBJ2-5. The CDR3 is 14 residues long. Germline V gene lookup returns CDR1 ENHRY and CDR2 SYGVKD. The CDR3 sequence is CAISESGPKETQYF.

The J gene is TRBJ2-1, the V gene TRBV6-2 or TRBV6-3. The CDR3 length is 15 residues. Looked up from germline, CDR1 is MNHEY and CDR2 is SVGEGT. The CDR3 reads CASSFQASSYNEQFF.